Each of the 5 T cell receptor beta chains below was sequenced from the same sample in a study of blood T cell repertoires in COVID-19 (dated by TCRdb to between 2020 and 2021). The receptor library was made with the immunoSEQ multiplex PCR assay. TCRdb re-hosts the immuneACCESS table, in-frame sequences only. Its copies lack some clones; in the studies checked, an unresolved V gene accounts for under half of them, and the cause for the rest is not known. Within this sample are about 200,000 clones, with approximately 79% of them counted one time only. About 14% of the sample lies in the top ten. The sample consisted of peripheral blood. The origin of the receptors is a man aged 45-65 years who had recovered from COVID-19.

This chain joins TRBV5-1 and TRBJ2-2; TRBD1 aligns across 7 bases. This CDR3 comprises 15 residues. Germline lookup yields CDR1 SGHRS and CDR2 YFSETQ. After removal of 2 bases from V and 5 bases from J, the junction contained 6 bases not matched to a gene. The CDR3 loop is CASSFNTGVTGELFF. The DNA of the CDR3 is TGCGCCAGCAGCTTTAACACAGGGGTTACCGGGGAGCTGTTTTTT.

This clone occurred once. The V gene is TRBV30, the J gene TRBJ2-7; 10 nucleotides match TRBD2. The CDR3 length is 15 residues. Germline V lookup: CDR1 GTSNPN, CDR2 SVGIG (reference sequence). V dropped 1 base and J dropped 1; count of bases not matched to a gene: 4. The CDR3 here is CAWSEGLALSYEQYF. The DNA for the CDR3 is TGTGCCTGGAGTGAGGGACTAGCGTTATCCTACGAGCAGTACTTC.

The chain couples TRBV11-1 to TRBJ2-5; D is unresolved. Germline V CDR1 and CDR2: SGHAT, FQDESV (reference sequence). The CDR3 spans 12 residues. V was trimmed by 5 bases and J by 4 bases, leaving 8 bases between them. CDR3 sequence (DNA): TGTGCCAGCAGCCGAACTACAGAGACCCAGTACTTC. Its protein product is CASSRTTETQYF.

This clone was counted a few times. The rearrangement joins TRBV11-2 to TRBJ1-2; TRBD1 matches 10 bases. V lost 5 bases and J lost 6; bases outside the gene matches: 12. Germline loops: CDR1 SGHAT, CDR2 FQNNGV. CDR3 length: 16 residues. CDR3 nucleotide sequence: TGTGCCAGCAGCCACGGGACAGGGGTGGTCGGCCATGGCTACACCTTC. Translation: CASSHGTGVVGHGYTF.

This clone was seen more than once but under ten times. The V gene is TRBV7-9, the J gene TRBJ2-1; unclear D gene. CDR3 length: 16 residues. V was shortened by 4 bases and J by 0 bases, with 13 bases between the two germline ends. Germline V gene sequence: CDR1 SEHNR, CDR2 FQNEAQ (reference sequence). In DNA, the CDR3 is TGTGCCAGCAGCTCATACCAGATTCGCTCCTACAATGAGCAGTTCTTC. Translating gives CASSSYQIRSYNEQFF.